This record covers a single TCR beta chain. As handled by the study authors: Amplifying reference gene primers gave estimates of nucleated cell counts. Generated by immunoSEQ multiplex PCR, the TCRdb table keeps only in-frame clones and is missing some. From that table come the V and J calls and clone size; the DNA was used to work out D and trimming. Here the sample spans approximately 140,000 clones, about 88% being singletons. The sample is drawn from a study of blood T cell repertoires in COVID-19. The overall study: Sites across the United States, Italy and Spain contributed samples from acute and convalescent COVID-19. T cells, B-cell-depleted T cells, or PBMCs supplied cDNA or gDNA.

CDR3 length: 19 amino acids. Seattle researchers signed up patients amid active infection and tracked them longitudinally. The sample comprised peripheral blood. The chain is built from TRBV7-5 and TRBJ2-1; the table calls TRBD2, which could not be checked here. TRBV7-5 is given as a pseudogene. This receptor was obtained from a human donor with COVID-19, enrolled during active disease. The donor label of this sample is uncertain. Here the CDR3 DNA reads TGTGTCAGAAGCTTTAGATCGGAGAGTCCCTTAAGCTCCTACAATGAGCAGTTCTTC. It translates to CVRSFRSESPLSSYNEQFF.